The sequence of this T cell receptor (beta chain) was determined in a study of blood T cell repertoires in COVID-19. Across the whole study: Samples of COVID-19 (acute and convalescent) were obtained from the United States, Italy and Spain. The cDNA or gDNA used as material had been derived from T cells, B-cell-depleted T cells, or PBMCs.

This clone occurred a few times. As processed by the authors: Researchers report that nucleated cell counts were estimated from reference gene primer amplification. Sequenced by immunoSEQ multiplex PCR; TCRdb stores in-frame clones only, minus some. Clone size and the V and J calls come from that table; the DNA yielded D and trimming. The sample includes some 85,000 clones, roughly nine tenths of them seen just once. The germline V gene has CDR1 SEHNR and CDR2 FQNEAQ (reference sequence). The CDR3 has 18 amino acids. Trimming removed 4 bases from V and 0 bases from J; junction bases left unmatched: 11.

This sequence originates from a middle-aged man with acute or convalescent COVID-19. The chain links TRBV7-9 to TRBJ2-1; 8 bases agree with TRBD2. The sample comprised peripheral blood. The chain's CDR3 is CASSSPASGGPSYNEQFF. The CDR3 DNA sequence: TGTGCCAGCAGCTCACCCGCGAGCGGGGGCCCCTCCTACAATGAGCAGTTCTTC.